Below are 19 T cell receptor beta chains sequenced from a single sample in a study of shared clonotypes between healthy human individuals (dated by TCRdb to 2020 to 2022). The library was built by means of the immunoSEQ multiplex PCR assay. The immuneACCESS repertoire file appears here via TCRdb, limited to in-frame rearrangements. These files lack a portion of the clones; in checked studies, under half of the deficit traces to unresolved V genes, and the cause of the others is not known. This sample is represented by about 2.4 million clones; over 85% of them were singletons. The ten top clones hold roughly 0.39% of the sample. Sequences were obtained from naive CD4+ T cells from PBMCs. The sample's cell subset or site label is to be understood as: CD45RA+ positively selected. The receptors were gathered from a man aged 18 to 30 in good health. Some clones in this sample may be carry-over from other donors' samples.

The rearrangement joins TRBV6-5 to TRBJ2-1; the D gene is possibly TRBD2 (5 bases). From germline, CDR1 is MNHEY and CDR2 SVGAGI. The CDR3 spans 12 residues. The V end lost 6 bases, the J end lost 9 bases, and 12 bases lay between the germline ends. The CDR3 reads CASSPVGGEQFF. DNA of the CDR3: TGTGCCAGCAGCCCCGTCGGAGGTGAGCAGTTCTTC.

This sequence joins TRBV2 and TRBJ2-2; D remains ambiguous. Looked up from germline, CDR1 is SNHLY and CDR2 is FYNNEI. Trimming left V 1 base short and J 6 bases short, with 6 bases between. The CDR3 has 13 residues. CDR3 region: CASSEGPPGELFF. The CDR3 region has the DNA TGTGCCAGCAGTGAAGGGCCCCCCGGGGAGCTGTTTTTT.

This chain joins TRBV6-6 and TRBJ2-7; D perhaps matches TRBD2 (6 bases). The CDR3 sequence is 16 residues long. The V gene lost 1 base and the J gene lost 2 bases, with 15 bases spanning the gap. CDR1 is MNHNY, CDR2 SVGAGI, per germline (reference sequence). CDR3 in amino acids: CASSYWRGSEAYEQYF. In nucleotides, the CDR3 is TGTGCCAGCAGTTACTGGAGGGGAAGCGAGGCCTACGAGCAGTACTTC.

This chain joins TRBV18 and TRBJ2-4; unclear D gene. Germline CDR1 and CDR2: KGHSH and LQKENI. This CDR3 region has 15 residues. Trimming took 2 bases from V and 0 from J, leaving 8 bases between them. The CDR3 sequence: CASSPTGTAKNIQYF. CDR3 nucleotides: TGTGCCAGCTCACCAACGGGCACAGCCAAAAACATTCAGTACTTC.

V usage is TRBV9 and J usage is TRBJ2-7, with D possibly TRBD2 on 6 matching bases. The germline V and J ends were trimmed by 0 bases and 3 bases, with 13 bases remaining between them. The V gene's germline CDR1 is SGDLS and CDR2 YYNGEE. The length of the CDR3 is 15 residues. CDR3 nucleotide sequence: TGTGCCAGCAGCGTAGGCAATAGCGGATACTACGAGCAGTACTTC. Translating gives CASSVGNSGYYEQYF.

Here the CDR3 reads CASSPVGQGIEPQHF. CDR3 nucleotides: TGTGCCAGCAGCCCCGTGGGACAGGGGATTGAACCCCAGCATTTT. V gene TRBV6-5 combines with J gene TRBJ1-5; 10 nucleotides align to TRBD1. CDR3 length equals 15 residues. Germline assignment: CDR1 MNHEY and CDR2 SVGAGI. V dropped 6 bases and J dropped 10; count of bases not matched to a gene: 12.

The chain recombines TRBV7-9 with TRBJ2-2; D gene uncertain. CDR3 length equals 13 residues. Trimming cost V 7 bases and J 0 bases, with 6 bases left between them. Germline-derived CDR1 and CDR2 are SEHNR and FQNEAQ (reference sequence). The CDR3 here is CASTYTNTGELFF. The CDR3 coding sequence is TGTGCCAGCACCTACACGAACACCGGGGAGCTGTTTTTT. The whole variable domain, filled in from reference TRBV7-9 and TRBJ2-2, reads DTGVSQNPRHKITKRGQNVTFRCDPISEHNRLYWYRQTLGQGPEFLTYFQNEAQLEKSRLLSDRFSAERPKGSFSTLEIQRTEQGDSAMYLCASTYTNTGELFFGEGSRLTVL.

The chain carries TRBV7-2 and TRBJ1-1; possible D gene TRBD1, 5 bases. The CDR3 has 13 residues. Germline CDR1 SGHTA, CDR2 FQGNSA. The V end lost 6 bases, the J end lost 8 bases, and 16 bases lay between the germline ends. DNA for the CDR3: TGTGCCAGCAGGCTAGGACGGGACGAGGAAGCTTTCTTT. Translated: CASRLGRDEEAFF.

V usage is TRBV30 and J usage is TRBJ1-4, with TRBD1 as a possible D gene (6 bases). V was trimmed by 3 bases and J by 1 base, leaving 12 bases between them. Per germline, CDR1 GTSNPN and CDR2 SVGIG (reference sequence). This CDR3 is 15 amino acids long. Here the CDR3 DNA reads TGTGCCTGGAGGGGGGCAGGGAGAACTAATGAAAAACTGTTTTTT. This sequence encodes CAWRGAGRTNEKLFF.

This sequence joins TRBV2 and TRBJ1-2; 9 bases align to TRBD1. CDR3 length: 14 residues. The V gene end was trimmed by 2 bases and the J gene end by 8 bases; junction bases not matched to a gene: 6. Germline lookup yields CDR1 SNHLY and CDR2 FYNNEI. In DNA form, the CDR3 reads TGTGCCAGCAGTGAACGCGGGACAGGGCGAGGCTACACCTTC. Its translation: CASSERGTGRGYTF.

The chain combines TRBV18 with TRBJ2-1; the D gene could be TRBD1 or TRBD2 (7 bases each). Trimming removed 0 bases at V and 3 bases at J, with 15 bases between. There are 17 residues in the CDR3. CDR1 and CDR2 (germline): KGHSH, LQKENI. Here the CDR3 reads CASSPPGSGGDYNEQFF. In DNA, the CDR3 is TGTGCCAGCTCACCACCGGGGTCAGGGGGGGACTACAATGAGCAGTTCTTC.

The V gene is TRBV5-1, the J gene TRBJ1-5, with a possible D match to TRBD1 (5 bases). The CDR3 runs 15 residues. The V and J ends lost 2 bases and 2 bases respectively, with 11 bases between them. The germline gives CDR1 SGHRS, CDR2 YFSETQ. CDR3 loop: CASSFTGAGNQPQHF. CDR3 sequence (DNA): TGCGCCAGCAGCTTTACCGGGGCCGGCAATCAGCCCCAGCATTTT. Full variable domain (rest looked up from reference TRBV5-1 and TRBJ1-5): KAGVTQTPRYLIKTRGQQVTLSCSPISGHRSVSWYQQTPGQGLQFLFEYFSETQRNKGNFPGRFSGRQFSNSRSEMNVSTLELGDSALYLCASSFTGAGNQPQHFGDGTRLSIL.

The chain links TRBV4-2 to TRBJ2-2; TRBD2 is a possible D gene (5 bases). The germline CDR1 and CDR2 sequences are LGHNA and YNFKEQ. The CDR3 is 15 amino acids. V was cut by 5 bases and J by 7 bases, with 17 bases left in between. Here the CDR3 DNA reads TGTGCCAGCAGCTCGGCTCGGACTTGGGGCGGGGAGCTGTTTTTT. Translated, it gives CASSSARTWGGELFF.

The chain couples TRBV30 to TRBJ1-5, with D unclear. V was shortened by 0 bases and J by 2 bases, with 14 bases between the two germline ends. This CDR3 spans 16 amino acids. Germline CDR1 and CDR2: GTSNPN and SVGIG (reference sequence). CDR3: CAWSVRREWGNQPQHF. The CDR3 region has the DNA TGTGCCTGGAGTGTAAGGAGGGAATGGGGCAATCAGCCCCAGCATTTT.

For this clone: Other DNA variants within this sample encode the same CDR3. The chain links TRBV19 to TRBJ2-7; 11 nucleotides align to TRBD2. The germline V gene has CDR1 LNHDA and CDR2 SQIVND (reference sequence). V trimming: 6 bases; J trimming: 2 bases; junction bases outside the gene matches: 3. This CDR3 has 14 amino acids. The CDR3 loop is CASSRLAGPYEQYF. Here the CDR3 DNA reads TGTGCCAGTAGCCGACTAGCGGGACCCTACGAGCAGTACTTC.

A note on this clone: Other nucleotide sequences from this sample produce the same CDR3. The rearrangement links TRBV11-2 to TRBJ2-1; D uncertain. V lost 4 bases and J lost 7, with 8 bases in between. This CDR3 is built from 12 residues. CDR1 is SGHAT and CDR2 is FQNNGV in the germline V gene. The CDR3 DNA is TGTGCCAGCAGCTCGAATAGAAATGAGCAGTTCTTC. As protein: CASSSNRNEQFF.

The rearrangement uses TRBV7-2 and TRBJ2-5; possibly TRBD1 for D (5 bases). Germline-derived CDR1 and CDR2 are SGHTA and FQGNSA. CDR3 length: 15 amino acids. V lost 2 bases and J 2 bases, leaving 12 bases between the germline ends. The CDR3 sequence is CASSLSPNRQETQYF. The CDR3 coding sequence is TGTGCCAGCAGCTTATCCCCTAACAGGCAAGAGACCCAGTACTTC.

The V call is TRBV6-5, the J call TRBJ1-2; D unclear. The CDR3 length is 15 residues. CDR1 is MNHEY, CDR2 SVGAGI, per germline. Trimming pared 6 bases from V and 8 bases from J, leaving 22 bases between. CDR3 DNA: TGTGCCAGCAGCTACGGAATGAGGAACCCTGGAGGCTACACCTTC. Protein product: CASSYGMRNPGGYTF.

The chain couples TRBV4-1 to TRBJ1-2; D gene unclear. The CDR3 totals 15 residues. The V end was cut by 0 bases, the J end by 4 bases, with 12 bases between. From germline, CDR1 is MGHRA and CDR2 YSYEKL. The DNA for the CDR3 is TGCGCCAGCAGCCAAGATTTCGGGCAGCCCTATGGCTACACCTTC. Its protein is CASSQDFGQPYGYTF.